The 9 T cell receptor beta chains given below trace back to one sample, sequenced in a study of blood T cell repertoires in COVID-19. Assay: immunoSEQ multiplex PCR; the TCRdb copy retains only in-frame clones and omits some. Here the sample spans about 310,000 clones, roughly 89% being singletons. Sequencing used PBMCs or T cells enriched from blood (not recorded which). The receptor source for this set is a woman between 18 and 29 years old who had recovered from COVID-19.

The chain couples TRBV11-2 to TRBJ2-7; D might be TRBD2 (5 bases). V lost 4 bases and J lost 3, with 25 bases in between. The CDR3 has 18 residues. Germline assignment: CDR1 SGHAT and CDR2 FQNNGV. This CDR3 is CASSSPLSRVHRLYEQYF. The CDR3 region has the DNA TGTGCCAGCAGCTCACCGTTATCGAGGGTCCACCGGCTCTACGAGCAGTACTTC.

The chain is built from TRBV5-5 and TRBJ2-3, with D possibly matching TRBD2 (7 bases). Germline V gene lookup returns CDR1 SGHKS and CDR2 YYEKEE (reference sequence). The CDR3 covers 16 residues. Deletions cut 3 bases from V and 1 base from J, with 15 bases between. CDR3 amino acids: CASSSLAGARTDTQYF. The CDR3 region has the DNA TGTGCCAGCAGCTCCCTTGCGGGGGCACGCACAGATACGCAGTATTTT.

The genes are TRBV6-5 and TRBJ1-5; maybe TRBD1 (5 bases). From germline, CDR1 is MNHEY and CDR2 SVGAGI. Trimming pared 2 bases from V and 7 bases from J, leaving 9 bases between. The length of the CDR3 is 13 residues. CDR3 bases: TGTGCCAGCAGTTACGGAGGGGCACAGCCCCAGCATTTT. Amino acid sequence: CASSYGGAQPQHF.

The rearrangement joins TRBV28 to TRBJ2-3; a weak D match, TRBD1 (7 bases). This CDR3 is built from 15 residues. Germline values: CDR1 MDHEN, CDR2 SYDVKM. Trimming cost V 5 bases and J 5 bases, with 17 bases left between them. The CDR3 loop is CASSARDSGIDTQYF. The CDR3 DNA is TGTGCCAGCAGTGCGCGGGACAGCGGAATAGATACGCAGTATTTT.

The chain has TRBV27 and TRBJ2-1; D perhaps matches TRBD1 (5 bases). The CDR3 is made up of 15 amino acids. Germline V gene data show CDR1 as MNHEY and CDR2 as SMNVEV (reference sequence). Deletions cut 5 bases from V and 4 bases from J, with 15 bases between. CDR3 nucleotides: TGTGCCAGCAGTACGGCAGGGCCCTCGTACAATGAGCAGTTCTTC. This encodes CASSTAGPSYNEQFF.

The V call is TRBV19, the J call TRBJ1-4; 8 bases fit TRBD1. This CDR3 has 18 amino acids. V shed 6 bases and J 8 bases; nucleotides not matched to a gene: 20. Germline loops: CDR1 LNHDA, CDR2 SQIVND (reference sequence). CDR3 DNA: TGTGCCAGTAGAATGGGTGTGGCAGGGGGCCCTAGTGGCGAAAAACTGTTTTTT. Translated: CASRMGVAGGPSGEKLFF.

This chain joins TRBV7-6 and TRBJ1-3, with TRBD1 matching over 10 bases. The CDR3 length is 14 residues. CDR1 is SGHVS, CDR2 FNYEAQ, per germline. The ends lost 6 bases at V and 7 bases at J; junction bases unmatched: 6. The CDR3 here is CASSLDRGSNTIYF. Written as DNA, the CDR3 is TGTGCCAGCAGTTTGGACAGGGGGTCGAACACCATATATTTT. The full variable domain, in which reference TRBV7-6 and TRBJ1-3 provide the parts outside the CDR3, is GAGVSQSPRYKVTKRGQDVALRCDPISGHVSLYWYRQALGQGPEFLTYFNYEAQQDKSGLPNDRFSAERPEGSISTLTIQRTEQRDSAMYRCASSLDRGSNTIYFGEGSWLTVV.

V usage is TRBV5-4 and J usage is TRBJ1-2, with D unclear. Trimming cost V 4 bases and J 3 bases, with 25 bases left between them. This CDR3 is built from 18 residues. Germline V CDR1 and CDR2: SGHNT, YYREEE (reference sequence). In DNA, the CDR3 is TGTGCCAGCAGCCCCCCGTCTTCATCGAGGGCAATATACTATGGCTACACCTTC. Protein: CASSPPSSSRAIYYGYTF.

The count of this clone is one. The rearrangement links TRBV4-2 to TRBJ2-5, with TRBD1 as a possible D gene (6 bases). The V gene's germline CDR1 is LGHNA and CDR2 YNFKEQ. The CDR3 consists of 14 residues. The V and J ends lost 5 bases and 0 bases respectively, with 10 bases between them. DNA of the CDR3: TGTGCCAGCAGCGAGGACAGATACCAAGAGACCCAGTACTTC. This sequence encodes CASSEDRYQETQYF.